The entry below describes one TCR beta chain. Its antigen remains unknown. This entry belongs to a study of CD8 T cells in ankylosing spondylitis. Regarding the study as a whole: Seven to nine highly homologous variants formed a TCR beta motif that appeared characteristic of ankylosing spondylitis blood.

Looked up from germline, CDR1 is SQVTM and CDR2 is ANQGSEA. V was cut by 2 bases and J by 6 bases, with 16 bases left in between. This CDR3 is 14 amino acids long. TCRdb itself ran the 5' RACE reads through MiXCR, one entry per CDR3 protein. The sample yields hundreds of thousands of distinct CDR3 sequences, about 18% seen once. The sequencing input was blood, either unsorted or a sorted T cell fraction (not recorded which). The TCR originated in a male donor with ankylosing spondylitis. The chain employs TRBV29-1 and TRBJ1-1; no reliable D call. CDR3 bases: TGCAGCGTTGAAACCCCCGGCCCCGTGGCTGAAGCTTTCTTT. Its translation is CSVETPGPVAEAFF.